The 22 T cell receptor beta chains listed next were all sequenced from one sample in a study of Ad26.COV2.S vaccination and SARS-CoV-2 variants (dated by TCRdb to 2020 to 2023). The treatment or condition label, read with the paper, signifies: some 19 received Ad26.COV2.S at low or high dose, single or two shots; five or six received placebo; per-sample allocation not given. For vaccine and placebo recipients, the sequenced repertoires came from samples collected on day 63 after the first injection. Libraries came from the immunoSEQ multiplex PCR assay. TCRdb stores this immuneACCESS table with in-frame sequences only. Part of the clones is absent; in the studies checked, under half of the shortfall reflects unresolved V genes, and no reason is known for the rest. This sample lists 350,000 to 450,000 clones; more than 75% were detected once. The ten top clones hold around 3.5% of the sample. Source: peripheral blood, taken in a trial of Ad26.COV2.S vaccine versus placebo. The receptors derive from a person aged 18-60 years who received the Ad26.COV2.S COVID-19 vaccine or a placebo.

V gene TRBV5-1 combines with J gene TRBJ1-1; 7 bases match TRBD1. Germline V lookup: CDR1 SGHRS, CDR2 YFSETQ. The V segment lost 0 bases and the J segment 10 bases; nucleotides outside the gene matches: 6. CDR3 length: 13 residues. The CDR3, as DNA: TGCGCCAGCAGCTTGGCCGACAGGGTAGGAGCTTTCTTT. It yields the protein CASSLADRVGAFF.

The chain is built from TRBV30 and TRBJ2-1; D is undetermined. Germline-derived CDR1 and CDR2 are GTSNPN and SVGIG (reference sequence). Trimming shortened V by 2 bases and J by 7 bases, and 9 bases separated the two germline ends. CDR3 length: 12 amino acids. This CDR3 reads CAWSSNENEQFF. The DNA of the CDR3 is TGTGCCTGGAGTTCAAACGAAAATGAGCAGTTCTTC.

V is TRBV3-1 (or the pseudogene TRBV3-2) and J is TRBJ2-1; 7 positions match TRBD1. Germline values: CDR1 LGHDT, CDR2 YNNKEL (reference sequence). Trimming took 0 bases from V and 8 from J; bases not matched to a gene: 13. There are 17 residues in the CDR3. CDR3 sequence: CASSQDDVGQQTDEQFF. The CDR3, as DNA: TGTGCCAGCAGCCAAGATGATGTGGGACAGCAGACGGATGAGCAGTTCTTC.

This clone was found a few times. The gene calls are TRBV19 and TRBJ1-6; TRBD1 might be the D (5 bases). The V end was cut by 3 bases, the J end by 7 bases, with 13 bases between. The germline gives CDR1 LNHDA, CDR2 SQIVND (reference sequence). The CDR3 loop spans 15 amino acids. CDR3 in amino acids: CASSMGIGDNSPLHF. Written as DNA, the CDR3 is TGTGCCAGTAGTATGGGGATCGGGGACAATTCACCCCTCCACTTT.

V usage is TRBV7-2 and J usage is TRBJ2-1; D is perhaps TRBD2 (6 bases). The V gene's germline CDR1 is SGHTA and CDR2 FQGNSA. This CDR3 region has 15 residues. V was shortened by 5 bases and J by 4 bases, with 15 bases between the two germline ends. The CDR3 loop is CASSRAGTGYNEQFF. CDR3 nucleotide sequence: TGTGCCAGCAGCCGGGCCGGGACTGGATACAATGAGCAGTTCTTC.

CDR3 region: CASSSKRQGGNSYNEQFF. The CDR3 DNA reads as TGCGCCAGCAGCTCTAAACGACAGGGTGGGAACTCCTACAATGAGCAGTTCTTC. The chain links TRBV5-1 to TRBJ2-1; 7 bases are shared with TRBD1. In germline, CDR1 is SGHRS, CDR2 YFSETQ. The CDR3 has 18 residues. The V segment lost 3 bases and the J segment 0 bases; nucleotides outside the gene matches: 12.

The table lists this clone with a count of one. This chain links TRBV2 with TRBJ1-1, with 12 bases that match TRBD1. The CDR3 is made up of 20 amino acids. The germline V gene has CDR1 SNHLY and CDR2 FYNNEI. J was trimmed by 5 bases and V by 6 bases; bases with no gene match: 22. The CDR3 bases are TGTGCCAGCAGCGAACCAATGGGGGGACAGGGGGCGAGTTTTAGTACTGAAGCTTTCTTT. Translation: CASSEPMGGQGASFSTEAFF.

The rearrangement links TRBV7-9 to TRBJ1-1; 8 nucleotides match TRBD1. Germline CDR1 SEHNR, CDR2 FQNEAQ (reference sequence). The CDR3 sequence is 14 residues long. With 5 bases clipped from V and 3 bases from J, the junction kept 5 bases outside the gene matches. The CDR3 reads CASSPRQGYTEAFF. The CDR3 DNA follows: TGTGCCAGCAGCCCGAGACAGGGGTACACTGAAGCTTTCTTT.

As regards this clone: The junction departs from germline at one end; a sequencing error may be responsible. The chain uses TRBV7-7 and TRBJ1-3; the D gene is possibly TRBD1 (6 bases). Germline-derived CDR1 and CDR2 are SSHAT and FNYEAQ (reference sequence). CDR3 size: 16 residues. CDR3 protein: CASSPGLGASSDTIYF. CDR3 nucleotides: TGTGCTAGCAGCCCAGGGTTGGGGGCATCATCGGACACCATATATTTT.

The CDR3 reads CSGGNRAEAFF. The CDR3 DNA follows: TGCAGCGGAGGAAACAGGGCCGAAGCTTTCTTT. This sequence joins TRBV29-1 and TRBJ1-1, with a tentative D call TRBD1 (6 bases). CDR1 and CDR2 (germline): SQVTM, ANQGSEA. The V end was cut by 7 bases, the J end by 8 bases, with 14 bases between. The CDR3 runs to 11 residues.

The rearrangement links TRBV14 to TRBJ2-2; D is unresolved. V was pared by 1 base and J by 6 bases, with 6 bases between. This CDR3 is built from 13 residues. The germline gives CDR1 SGHDN, CDR2 FVKESK. The CDR3 spells CASSQVQPGELFF. CDR3 nucleotide sequence: TGTGCCAGCAGCCAAGTCCAGCCCGGGGAGCTGTTTTTT.

The V and J genes are TRBV4-2 and TRBJ1-2; a weak D match, TRBD1 (6 bases). Germline lookup yields CDR1 LGHNA and CDR2 YNFKEQ. CDR3 length: 13 amino acids. V shed 1 base and J shed 8 bases, with 11 bases lying between them. CDR3 sequence reads: CASSQVSQGGYTF. DNA for the CDR3: TGTGCCAGCAGCCAAGTTTCGCAGGGGGGCTACACCTTC.

The gene calls are TRBV6-2 or TRBV6-3 and TRBJ1-2; D is undetermined. The CDR3 runs to 15 residues. V gave up 0 bases and J gave up 4 bases, with 12 bases separating them. Germline CDR1 and CDR2: MNHEY and SVGEGT. For the CDR3, the DNA is TGTGCCAGCAGTTACTCGACGTATATTCGCTATGGCTACACCTTC. This encodes CASSYSTYIRYGYTF.

The chain joins TRBV27 to TRBJ2-7; 8 nucleotides align to TRBD1. The CDR3 runs 12 residues. After removal of 8 bases from V and 6 bases from J, the junction contained 6 bases not matched to a gene. Germline CDR1 reads MNHEY; CDR2 reads SMNVEV (reference sequence). As DNA, the CDR3 is TGTGCCAGCCGACAGGGGATCAGCGAGCAGTACTTC. Translation gives CASRQGISEQYF.

This clone was found once. The chain employs TRBV9 and TRBJ1-5, with unresolved D. Germline lookup yields CDR1 SGDLS and CDR2 YYNGEE. V lost 4 bases and J 3 bases, leaving 8 bases between the germline ends. The CDR3 runs 13 residues. The chain's CDR3 is CASSRDFNQPQHF. CDR3 bases: TGTGCCAGCAGCCGTGACTTCAATCAGCCCCAGCATTTT.

This chain links TRBV18 with TRBJ1-2; the D is unclear. The germline V gene has CDR1 KGHSH and CDR2 LQKENI. The CDR3 has 13 amino acids. V was pared by 6 bases and J by 8 bases, with 16 bases between. The CDR3, as DNA: TGTGCCAGCTCCCCAGAGGCCTCGCGGGGCTACACCTTC. It yields the protein CASSPEASRGYTF.

The V call is TRBV6-4, the J call TRBJ2-3; tentatively, D is TRBD1 or TRBD2 (5 bases each). The germline V and J ends were trimmed by 0 bases and 6 bases, with 10 bases remaining between them. The CDR3 sequence is 14 residues long. Germline loops: CDR1 MRHNA, CDR2 SNTAGT. CDR3 nucleotide sequence: TGTGCCAGCAGTGACTCGGGGGATGGGGATACGCAGTATTTT. Translation: CASSDSGDGDTQYF.

The genes are TRBV14 and TRBJ2-1; D possibly corresponds to TRBD2 (5 bases). CDR3 length: 12 amino acids. Trimming took 8 bases from V and 10 from J, leaving 15 bases between them. Germline-derived CDR1 and CDR2 are SGHDN and FVKESK. The CDR3 DNA reads as TGTGCCAGCCGGGAAGGGTGGAACGAGCAGTTCTTC. Protein product: CASREGWNEQFF.

This clone was recorded only once. The chain links TRBV5-1 to TRBJ2-2; TRBD1 aligns across 9 bases. The CDR3 is made up of 16 amino acids. Germline V gene data show CDR1 as SGHRS and CDR2 as YFSETQ. V trimming: 4 bases; J trimming: 3 bases; junction bases outside the gene matches: 7. The CDR3 region has the DNA TGCGCCAGCAGCGGGCCGGGACAGGGACACACCGGGGAGCTGTTTTTT. Amino acids: CASSGPGQGHTGELFF.

The gene calls are TRBV18 and TRBJ2-3; D possibly uses TRBD1 or TRBD2 (5 bases each). This CDR3 is 14 amino acids long. Between the trimmed V and J ends, which lost 6 bases and 0 bases, there was a span of 10 bases. Germline assignment: CDR1 KGHSH and CDR2 LQKENI. The CDR3 DNA reads TGTGCCAGCTCCAGTGGGGGTAGCACAGATACGCAGTATTTT. This gives the protein CASSSGGSTDTQYF.

J is TRBJ1-5 and V is TRBV2; D possibly corresponds to TRBD1 (6 bases). The CDR3 extends over 15 amino acids. V was shortened by 0 bases and J by 9 bases, with 15 bases between the two germline ends. Germline CDR1 is SNHLY and CDR2 is FYNNEI. As DNA, the CDR3 is TGTGCCAGCAGTGAAGCCTCGGACAGCTCAGGGCCCCAGCATTTT. It yields the protein CASSEASDSSGPQHF. The entire variable domain, with the rest obtained from reference TRBV2 and TRBJ1-5, is as follows: EPEVTQTPSHQVTQMGQEVILRCVPISNHLYFYWYRQILGQKVEFLVSFYNNEISEKSEIFDDQFSVERPDGSNFTLKIRSTKLEDSAMYFCASSEASDSSGPQHFGDGTRLSIL.

The rearrangement uses TRBV5-1 and TRBJ2-7; D perhaps matches TRBD1 (5 bases). Trimming shortened V by 0 bases and J by 5 bases, and 15 bases separated the two germline ends. This CDR3 has 15 amino acids. The germline V gene has CDR1 SGHRS and CDR2 YFSETQ. The CDR3 sequence is CASSLVGAGFNEQYF. CDR3 bases: TGCGCCAGCAGCTTGGTCGGCGCAGGGTTCAACGAGCAGTACTTC.